This T cell receptor (beta chain) was sequenced in a study of control samples from healthy donors and cancer patients. Germline lookup yields CDR1 WNHNN and CDR2 SYGVQD (reference sequence). Trimming cost V 4 bases and J 0 bases, with 10 bases left between them. This CDR3 comprises 16 residues. Repertoires were generated with immunoSEQ multiplex PCR, while TCRdb's copy carries only in-frame clones and drops some. The table shows about 180,000 clones, with almost 90% occurring only once. The sequence was obtained from a woman between 50 and 59 years old in good health. V gene TRBV10-1 combines with J gene TRBJ2-6; D gene unclear. Sample: blood. In DNA, the CDR3 is TGCGCCAGCAGTGGGTTGGCCGACTCTGGGGCCAACGTCCTGACTTTC. This encodes CASSGLADSGANVLTF.